Listed here is a single TCR beta chain. Its antigen is as yet unknown. The sample is drawn from a study of shared clonotypes between healthy human individuals. General observations from the study: Clonotype sharing across a few donors was observed for 5% to 6.5% of naive CD4 clonotypes. The four-donor shared clonotypes exceeded non-shared clonotypes in generation probability, with non-shared ones scoring lower.

Germline CDR1 is SGHTA and CDR2 is FQGNSA. V was shortened by 2 bases and J by 6 bases, with 5 bases between the two germline ends. The CDR3 sequence is 12 residues long. Clones were sequenced by immunoSEQ multiplex PCR, and TCRdb holds only the in-frame ones, with some missing. The table has approximately 1,500,000 clones, roughly 95% seen once. The sample comprised naive CD4+ T cells sorted from blood. Subset here: CD45RA+ positively selected. V gene TRBV7-2 combines with J gene TRBJ2-1; D gene ambiguous. This TCR was sampled from a man aged 25 to 40 in good health. CDR3 sequence: CASSLIGNEQFF. CDR3 in DNA: TGTGCCAGCAGCTTAATTGGCAATGAGCAGTTCTTC.